This is a list of T cell receptor beta chains from one sample in a study of post-analysis software for immune sequencing data. TCRdb used MiXCR to reprocess the PCR reads, holding one entry per CDR3 protein. The table records hundreds of thousands of distinct CDR3 sequences, approximately 59% of them present only once. The sequenced sample was blood. The receptors were sampled from a girl aged 2 to 10 with multiple sclerosis. CDR3s include the opening cysteine and the closing phenylalanine or tryptophan. A D gene is named only where the DNA matches it firmly. Clone size is given for some rows only: seen once, a few or many times, or a class if the clone is expanded.

>TRBV5-1|TRBJ2-1|TRBD2|NA
CASSSGTSGRPLEQFF
TGCGCCAGCAGCTCTGGGACTAGCGGGAGGCCCCTTGAGCAGTTCTTC
>TRBV3-1|TRBJ2-3|NA|few
CASSQDRGSGTDTQYF
TGTGCCAGCAGCCAAGATCGGGGCTCGGGCACAGATACGCAGTATTTT
>TRBV5-1|TRBJ1-2|TRBD1|few
CASSLFSLGSVTGPNGYTF
TGCGCCAGCAGCTTGTTTAGCCTTGGATCAGTGACAGGGCCCAATGGCTACACCTTC
>TRBV28|TRBJ1-1|NA|NA
CASSPHLQGATEAFF
TGTGCCAGCAGTCCCCACTTACAAGGGGCCACTGAAGCTTTCTTT
>TRBV4-2|TRBJ2-6|NA|few
CASSQDTSGGANVLTF
TGTGCCAGCAGCCAAGATACAAGCGGAGGGGCCAACGTCCTGACTTTC
>TRBV29-1|TRBJ1-5|NA|NA
CSVAVSAGQPQHF
TGCAGCGTTGCGGTCTCAGCGGGTCAGCCCCAGCATTTT
>TRBV12-3/TRBV12-4|TRBJ1-5|TRBD1|NA
CASSPGTGYSSNQPQHF
TGTGCCAGCAGTCCCGGGACAGGGTATTCTAGCAATCAGCCCCAGCATTTT
>TRBV6-2/TRBV6-3|TRBJ1-2|TRBD1|once
CASSYSRTGGTYGYTF
TGTGCCAGCAGTTACTCCCGGACAGGGGGGACCTATGGCTACACCTTC
>TRBV20-1|TRBJ1-4|NA|NA
CSAREGPTNEKLFF
TGCAGTGCTAGAGAGGGGCCCACTAATGAAAAACTGTTTTTT
>TRBV7-2|TRBJ2-1|NA|NA
CASSLVAGDCNEQFF
TGTGCCAGCAGCTTAGTGGCAGGGGACTGCAATGAGCAGTTCTTC
>TRBV15|TRBJ1-2|NA|NA
CATSRDRNRLESGYTF
TGTGCCACCAGCAGAGATAGGAACAGGTTAGAATCCGGCTACACCTTC
>TRBV20-1|TRBJ1-2|TRBD1|NA
CSAPQGATRGGYTF
TGCAGTGCTCCTCAGGGGGCGACAAGGGGGGGCTACACCTTC
>TRBV3-1|TRBJ2-3|NA|few
CASSQDLGTDTQYF
TGTGCCAGCAGCCAAGATCTGGGCACAGATACGCAGTATTTT
>TRBV12-3/TRBV12-4|TRBJ2-7|NA|NA
CASSFANSLFYEQYF
TGTGCCAGCAGTTTCGCGAACAGCCTTTTCTACGAGCAGTACTTC
>TRBV27|TRBJ1-1|NA|few
CASSSTGGGNTEAFF
TGTGCCAGCAGTTCGACTGGGGGAGGGAACACTGAAGCTTTCTTT
>TRBV20-1|TRBJ1-1|NA|NA
CSARDPYIMNTEAFF
TGCAGTGCTAGAGATCCTTATATAATGAACACTGAAGCTTTCTTT
>TRBV7-2|TRBJ1-3|NA|NA
CASSLGGRKGAGNTIYF
TGTGCCAGCAGCTTAGGAGGGAGGAAAGGCGCTGGAAACACCATATATTTT
>TRBV7-2|TRBJ1-5|NA|NA
CASSPRFSTLLQPQHF
TGTGCCAGCAGCCCTCGATTCTCGACCCTTCTTCAGCCCCAGCATTTT
>TRBV29-1|TRBJ2-3|NA|NA
CSVGGGRGAGHTQYF
TGCAGCGTTGGTGGAGGGAGGGGGGCCGGTCATACGCAGTATTTT
>TRBV9|TRBJ2-1|NA|NA
CASSVEGFANNEQFF
TGTGCCAGCAGCGTAGAGGGATTTGCCAACAATGAGCAGTTCTTC
>TRBV5-8|TRBJ2-7|TRBD2|NA
CASSIIAGGPAHYEQYF
TGTGCCAGCAGCATTATAGCGGGAGGACCCGCCCACTACGAGCAGTACTTC
>TRBV5-4|TRBJ2-3|NA|NA
CASSPSASTDTQYF
TGTGCCAGCAGCCCAAGTGCTAGCACAGATACGCAGTATTTT
>TRBV11-2|TRBJ2-1|NA|NA
CASRGLDSYNEQFF
TGTGCCAGCCGAGGACTTGACTCCTACAATGAGCAGTTCTTC
>TRBV20-1|TRBJ2-3|TRBD2|NA
CSASWREGADTQYF
TGCAGTGCTAGCTGGCGGGAGGGTGCGGATACGCAGTATTTT
>TRBV27|TRBJ2-1|NA|NA
CASSPLDGGIDNEQFF
TGTGCCAGCAGTCCCCTGGATGGCGGGATCGACAATGAGCAGTTCTTC
>TRBV20-1|TRBJ2-7|NA|few
CSAKRSGSGEQYF
TGCAGTGCTAAGAGATCCGGGTCTGGGGAGCAGTACTTC
>TRBV7-2|TRBJ1-1|NA|NA
CAGSFQLMNAEAFF
TGTGCCGGCAGCTTTCAGCTGATGAACGCTGAAGCTTTCTTT
>TRBV7-2|TRBJ2-5|TRBD1|NA
CASSRDRGLETQYF
TGTGCCAGCAGCCGGGACAGGGGGCTGGAGACCCAGTACTTC
>TRBV12-3/TRBV12-4|TRBJ2-3|TRBD1|NA
CASRINLDRADTQYF
TGTGCCAGCAGAATCAACCTCGACAGGGCAGATACGCAGTATTTT
>TRBV5-1|TRBJ2-2|NA|NA
CASSSTDSSEVGELFF
TGCGCCAGCAGCTCGACTGACTCAAGCGAGGTCGGGGAGCTGTTTTTT
>TRBV7-9|TRBJ2-5|NA|NA
CASSFGQTQETQYF
TGTGCCAGCAGCTTTGGTCAGACCCAAGAGACCCAGTACTTC
>TRBV12-3/TRBV12-4|TRBJ2-5|NA|few
CASSSQPRGLGETQYF
TGTGCCAGCAGTTCCCAGCCCCGGGGGTTGGGAGAGACCCAGTACTTC
>TRBV10-2|TRBJ2-5|TRBD2|NA
CASKRAPASGGLETQYF
TGCGCCAGCAAACGGGCACCGGCTAGCGGGGGGTTAGAGACCCAGTACTTC
>TRBV4-1|TRBJ2-1|TRBD1|NA
CASSHPGTGVYNEQFF
TGCGCCAGCAGCCACCCCGGGACAGGGGTCTACAATGAGCAGTTCTTC
>TRBV6-5|TRBJ1-5|NA|few
CASSYAGGSNQPQHF
TGTGCCAGCAGTTACGCCGGGGGAAGCAATCAGCCCCAGCATTTT
>TRBV5-1|TRBJ1-1|NA|NA
CASSLRDANTEAFF
TGCGCCAGTAGCTTGCGGGACGCCAACACTGAAGCTTTCTTT
>TRBV7-9|TRBJ1-1|NA|few
CASSLREDTEAFF
TGTGCCAGCAGCTTACGGGAAGACACTGAAGCTTTCTTT
>TRBV7-2|TRBJ2-3|NA|few
CASLSRGSDTQYF
TGTGCCAGTCTCTCAAGGGGATCAGATACGCAGTATTTT
>TRBV9|TRBJ1-1|TRBD1|NA
CASSVNEAGGSRNTEAFF
TGTGCCAGCAGCGTAAATGAGGCAGGGGGCAGCCGGAACACTGAAGCTTTCTTT
>TRBV24-1|TRBJ2-1|TRBD2|few
CATSDLMEREDPYNEQFF
TGTGCCACCAGTGATTTGATGGAGCGGGAGGATCCCTACAATGAGCAGTTCTTC
>TRBV7-2|TRBJ2-5|NA|NA
CASSSAGMMREQYF
TGTGCCAGCAGCTCCGCCGGCATGATGCGAGAGCAGTACTTC
>TRBV5-5|TRBJ2-7|NA|few
CASSLGDISEQYF
TGTGCCAGCAGCCTAGGTGATATTTCCGAGCAGTACTTC
>TRBV7-2|TRBJ1-2|NA|few
CASTDLEGLILYGYTF
TGTGCCAGCACCGATTTAGAAGGGCTTATCCTCTATGGCTACACCTTC
>TRBV6-2/TRBV6-3|TRBJ2-1|NA|NA
CASSYGVDNEQFF
TGTGCCAGCAGTTACGGTGTGGACAATGAGCAGTTCTTC
>TRBV12-3/TRBV12-4|TRBJ1-5|NA|NA
CASSLGYSDQPQHF
TGTGCCAGCAGTTTAGGTTATAGCGATCAGCCCCAGCATTTT
>TRBV5-5|TRBJ2-3|TRBD2|NA
CASSPSGMFTDTQYF
TGTGCCAGCAGCCCGAGCGGGATGTTTACAGATACGCAGTATTTT